The clone carrying this T cell receptor (beta chain) was detected a few times. Its antigen is currently unknown. Amplification of ligated cDNA took four PCR rounds with SP2 and nested alpha and beta constant primers. Alpha and beta constant region primers primed reverse transcription for blood and skin samples. Each CDR3 protein gets one entry after TCRdb re-called the 5' RACE reads with MiXCR. The data show roughly 60,000 distinct CDR3 sequences, with roughly 6.7% seen just once and about a tenth held by the top ten. The CDR3 sequence is 17 residues long. Germline V gives CDR1 SGHAT, CDR2 FQNNGV. The V and J ends lost 1 base and 4 bases, in that order; junction bases with no gene match: 11. TCR cDNA received a 3' ligated oligonucleotide that carried a UMI. Whole-blood samples were 2 to 3 ml of peripheral blood from healthy adult volunteers. This sample is part of a study of naive and memory T cell subsets.

Whole-study findings and limits: This RNA-based method may be sensitive to activation-related transcript changes.

The receptor's source is a male donor in good health. V and J are TRBV11-2 and TRBJ2-7; 9 positions agree with TRBD2. As DNA, the CDR3 is TGTGCCAGCAGCTTAGCGGTTCCAGCGGGAGGTGTGTACGAGCAGTACTTC. Protein: CASSLAVPAGGVYEQYF.